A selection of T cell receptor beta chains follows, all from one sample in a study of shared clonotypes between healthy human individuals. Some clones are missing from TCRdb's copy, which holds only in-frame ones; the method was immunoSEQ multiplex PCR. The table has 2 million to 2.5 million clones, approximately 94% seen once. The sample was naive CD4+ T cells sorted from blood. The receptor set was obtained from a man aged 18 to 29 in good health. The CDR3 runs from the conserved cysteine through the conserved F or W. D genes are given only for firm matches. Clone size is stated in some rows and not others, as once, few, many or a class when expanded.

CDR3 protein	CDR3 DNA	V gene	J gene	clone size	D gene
CASRTGTVKSSGNTIYF	TGCGCCAGCAGGACCGGGACAGTTAAGAGCTCTGGAAACACCATATATTTT	TRBV23-1	TRBJ1-3	.	TRBD1
CASSLEQGVSRGYTF	TGTGCCAGCAGCTTGGAACAGGGAGTTTCTCGCGGCTACACCTTC	TRBV5-4	TRBJ1-2	.	.
CASGAGTTLSGELFF	TGTGCCAGCGGCGCCGGGACAACTTTGTCCGGGGAGCTGTTTTTT	TRBV11-2	TRBJ2-2	.	.
CASSTWDRGNSPLHF	TGTGCCAGCAGTACCTGGGACAGAGGTAATTCACCCCTCCACTTT	TRBV5-8	TRBJ1-6	once	TRBD1
CASSPLRSNTGELFF	TGTGCCAGCAGCCCCCTCCGGTCGAACACCGGGGAGCTGTTTTTT	TRBV6-6	TRBJ2-2	.	.
CASSPRTGVSSGANVLTF	TGCGCCAGCAGCCCAAGGACAGGGGTCAGCTCTGGGGCCAACGTCCTGACTTTC	TRBV23-1	TRBJ2-6	.	TRBD1
CASSLDRTGELFF	TGCGCCAGCAGCCTCGACAGAACCGGGGAGCTGTTTTTT	TRBV5-1	TRBJ2-2	.	.
CASKGDSGANVLTF	TGTGCCAGCAAGGGGGACTCTGGGGCCAACGTCCTGACTTTC	TRBV6-5	TRBJ2-6	.	.
CATSRDGGPTDTQYF	TGTGCCACCAGCAGAGATGGGGGCCCCACAGATACGCAGTATTTT	TRBV15	TRBJ2-3	.	.
CASVSPWTGRNTIYF	TGTGCCAGCGTATCCCCATGGACAGGGAGAAACACCATATATTTT	TRBV6-1	TRBJ1-3	.	TRBD1
CASSARDPWGEQYF	TGTGCCAGCAGTGCTAGGGACCCTTGGGGGGAGCAGTACTTC	TRBV25-1	TRBJ2-7	few	.
CASTIQYPQETQYF	TGTGCCAGCACCATACAATACCCTCAAGAGACCCAGTACTTC	TRBV6-1	TRBJ2-5	.	.
CAWSPRSRREKLFF	TGTGCCTGGAGTCCACGGTCCCGAAGAGAAAAACTGTTTTTT	TRBV30	TRBJ1-4	once	.
CASSSAGLGYNSPLHF	TGTGCCAGCAGCTCTGCAGGGTTGGGGTATAATTCACCCCTCCACTTT	TRBV7-6	TRBJ1-6	.	.
CASSESRDCPPCNQPQHF	TGCGCCAGCAGTGAGTCGAGGGACTGTCCTCCCTGCAATCAGCCCCAGCATTTT	TRBV10-1	TRBJ1-5	.	.
CASSQWDRDHPEAFF	TGCGCCAGCAGCCAGTGGGACAGGGATCATCCTGAAGCTTTCTTT	TRBV4-3	TRBJ1-1	.	TRBD1
CSAAGQTSSYEQYF	TGCAGCGCCGCCGGACAGACTAGCTCCTACGAGCAGTACTTC	TRBV29-1	TRBJ2-7	.	.
CAWEQGMKGYGYTF	TGTGCCTGGGAACAGGGGATGAAAGGCTATGGCTACACCTTC	TRBV30	TRBJ1-2	.	TRBD1
CASSPRRSYEQYF	TGTGCCAGCAGCCCTCGGCGGTCCTACGAGCAGTACTTC	TRBV13	TRBJ2-7	.	.
CASSFSYEQYF	TGTGCCAGCAGCTTTTCCTACGAGCAGTACTTC	TRBV7-2	TRBJ2-7	few	.
CASRRLGTGELFF	TGTGCCAGCAGGCGACTAGGGACCGGGGAGCTGTTTTTT	TRBV7-2	TRBJ2-2	once	.
CASSSFFADTQYF	TGTGCCAGCAGCTCCTTTTTTGCAGATACGCAGTATTTT	TRBV11-3	TRBJ2-3	.	.
CASSFRGSGANVLTF	TGTGCCAGCAGTTTCCGAGGTTCGGGGGCCAACGTCCTGACTTTC	TRBV28	TRBJ2-6	.	.
CASSLETPSGNQPQHF	TGTGCCAGCAGCTTAGAGACTCCCTCTGGGAATCAGCCCCAGCATTTT	TRBV7-9	TRBJ1-5	.	.
CATSRDFGGGNYYGYTF	TGTGCCACCAGCAGAGATTTCGGAGGGGGCAACTACTATGGCTACACCTTC	TRBV15	TRBJ1-2	.	TRBD1
CASSRILSSTEAFF	TGTGCCAGCAGCAGAATCCTCTCGAGCACTGAAGCTTTCTTT	TRBV7-2	TRBJ1-1	.	.
CASSGMQSKHTEAFF	TGTGCCAGCAGTGGGATGCAATCCAAGCACACTGAAGCTTTCTTT	TRBV25-1	TRBJ1-1	.	.
CAWEYSGGNYNEQFF	TGTGCCTGGGAATACAGCGGGGGAAACTACAATGAGCAGTTCTTC	TRBV30	TRBJ2-1	.	TRBD2
CAWSVRGADTQYF	TGTGCCTGGAGTGTCCGGGGGGCGGATACGCAGTATTTT	TRBV30	TRBJ2-3	.	.
CASSAGTGGYQPQHF	TGCGCCAGCAGCGCCGGGACAGGGGGCTATCAGCCCCAGCATTTT	TRBV10-2	TRBJ1-5	.	TRBD1
CAWSGRGKASDTGELFF	TGTGCCTGGAGTGGGCGGGGGAAGGCGTCGGACACCGGGGAGCTGTTTTTT	TRBV30	TRBJ2-2	.	TRBD2
CASSRGGRGEKLFF	TGTGCCAGCAGCCGCGGGGGACGGGGTGAAAAACTGTTTTTT	TRBV28	TRBJ1-4	.	.
CASSVSSTDTQYF	TGTGCCAGCTCAGTTTCTAGCACAGATACGCAGTATTTT	TRBV18	TRBJ2-3	.	.
CASSSSGSAKNIQYF	TGTGCCAGCAGTTCTAGCGGGAGCGCCAAAAACATTCAGTACTTC	TRBV27	TRBJ2-4	.	TRBD2
CASSFTGAGIGEQFF	TGTGCCAGCAGCTTCACAGGGGCCGGGATAGGCGAGCAGTTCTTC	TRBV11-3	TRBJ2-1	.	TRBD1
CAISIPGTQQFF	TGTGCCATCAGTATCCCCGGGACGCAGCAGTTCTTC	TRBV10-3	TRBJ2-1	.	.
CASSSQGSDTQYF	TGTGCCAGCAGCTCTCAGGGGTCAGATACGCAGTATTTT	TRBV9	TRBJ2-3	.	.
CASSLAGRKGYEQYF	TGCGCCAGCAGCTTGGCCGGCAGGAAGGGGTACGAGCAGTACTTC	TRBV5-1	TRBJ2-7	.	.
CASSYRGTSADTQYF	TGTGCCAGCAGTTACAGGGGGACTAGCGCAGATACGCAGTATTTT	TRBV6-5	TRBJ2-3	.	TRBD2
CAISAMAQETQYF	TGTGCCATCAGTGCCATGGCGCAAGAGACCCAGTACTTC	TRBV10-3	TRBJ2-5	.	.